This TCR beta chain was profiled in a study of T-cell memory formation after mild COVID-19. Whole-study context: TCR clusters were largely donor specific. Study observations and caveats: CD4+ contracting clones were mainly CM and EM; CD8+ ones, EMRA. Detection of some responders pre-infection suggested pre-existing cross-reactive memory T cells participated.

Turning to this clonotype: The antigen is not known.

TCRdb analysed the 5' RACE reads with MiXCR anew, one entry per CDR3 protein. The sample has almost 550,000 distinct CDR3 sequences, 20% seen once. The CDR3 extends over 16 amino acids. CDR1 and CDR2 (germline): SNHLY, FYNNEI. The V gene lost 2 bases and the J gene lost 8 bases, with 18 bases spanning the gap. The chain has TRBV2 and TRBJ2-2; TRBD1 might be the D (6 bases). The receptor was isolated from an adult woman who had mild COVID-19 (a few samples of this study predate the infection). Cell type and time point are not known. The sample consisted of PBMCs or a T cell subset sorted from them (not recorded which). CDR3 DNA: TGTGCCAGCAGTGAAAAGGGACATCTCATGTTAGGGGAGCTGTTTTTT. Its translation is CASSEKGHLMLGELFF.